At least ten counts were recorded for the clone carrying this T cell receptor beta chain. Its antigen is unknown. These data originate in a study of CD8 T cells in ankylosing spondylitis. Findings and caveats of the study: Significant enrichment of disease-linked clones was reportedly seen in matched ankylosing spondylitis synovial fluid.

A single record per CDR3 protein comes from TCRdb applying MiXCR to the 5' RACE reads. The table shows some 350,000 distinct CDR3 sequences, with about 14% occurring only once. Looked up from germline, CDR1 is SQVTM and CDR2 is ANQGSEA. The CDR3 loop spans 14 amino acids. After removal of 2 bases from V and 8 bases from J, the junction contained 5 bases not matched to a gene. The sequence came from a male donor with ankylosing spondylitis or in good health (not recorded which). The V call is TRBV29-1, the J call TRBJ2-3; 12 bases are a match to TRBD2. Source material: blood, either unsorted or a sorted T cell fraction (not recorded which). The CDR3 DNA reads TGCAGCGTTGAACTGACTAGCGGGAGCGGTACGCAGTATTTT. Translation gives CSVELTSGSGTQYF.